The 21 T cell receptor beta chains reported below all come from one sample, sequenced in a study of T cell responses to AZD1222 COVID-19 vaccine. Profiling relied on immunoSEQ multiplex PCR, and the TCRdb table lists in-frame clones only, not all of them. Counted here are about 57,000 clones, 86% occurring once; the ten biggest clones make up over 15%. The sequences come from peripheral blood, collected on day 0 of AZD1222 vaccination. Receptors were obtained from an adult in good health.

V is TRBV30 and J is TRBJ1-3; D is ambiguous. The CDR3 runs to 16 residues. Germline CDR1 and CDR2: GTSNPN and SVGIG (reference sequence). V was shortened by 3 bases and J by 2 bases, with 17 bases between the two germline ends. CDR3: CAWSRDPLLTGNTIYF. The CDR3 DNA sequence: TGTGCCTGGAGCCGAGACCCCCTCCTTACTGGAAACACCATATATTTT.

This clone was counted once. The V gene is TRBV9, the J gene TRBJ2-1; D is perhaps TRBD2 (6 bases). This CDR3 region has 17 residues. Trimming took off 3 bases at V and 2 bases at J, with 18 bases between the two ends. Germline V CDR1 and CDR2: SGDLS, YYNGEE. The CDR3 nucleotides are TGTGCCAGCAGCGCCCAATTGGGTAGCGGCACCTACAATGAGCAGTTCTTC. It yields the protein CASSAQLGSGTYNEQFF. Full variable domain (missing parts from reference TRBV9 and TRBJ2-1): DSGVTQTPKHLITATGQRVTLRCSPRSGDLSVYWYQQSLDQGLQFLIQYYNGEERAKGNILERFSAQQFPDLHSELNLSSLELGDSALYFCASSAQLGSGTYNEQFFGPGTRLTVL.

The chain recombines TRBV5-4 with TRBJ2-5; either TRBD1 or TRBD2 may fit D (5 bases each). The CDR3 runs 13 residues. Trimming pared 9 bases from V and 0 bases from J, leaving 12 bases between. Per the germline V gene, CDR1 is SGHNT and CDR2 is YYREEE (reference sequence). Here the CDR3 reads CATEGPHQETQYF. The DNA of the CDR3 is TGTGCCACAGAGGGACCTCACCAAGAGACCCAGTACTTC.

This clone has only a few counts. The chain combines TRBV6-2 or TRBV6-3 with TRBJ1-1, with D maybe TRBD1 (5 bases). The CDR3 consists of 14 residues. The germline V gene encodes CDR1 MNHEY and CDR2 SVGEGT. V was shortened by 1 base and J by 3 bases, with 9 bases between the two germline ends. The CDR3 DNA reads as TGTGCCAGCAGTTACTGGGGCGCGGACACTGAAGCTTTCTTT. Protein: CASSYWGADTEAFF.

The chain employs TRBV18 and TRBJ2-7, with 7 bases aligning to TRBD1. CDR3 length: 14 amino acids. V dropped 5 bases and J dropped 5; count of bases not matched to a gene: 9. Germline V gene data show CDR1 as KGHSH and CDR2 as LQKENI. The chain's CDR3 is CASSSTGLTNEQYF. CDR3 DNA: TGTGCCAGCTCATCGACAGGGTTGACGAACGAGCAGTACTTC.

This clone is judged medium-sized. V gene TRBV7-9 combines with J gene TRBJ2-3, with a possible D match to TRBD1 (5 bases). The CDR3 runs to 13 residues. V lost 5 bases, J lost 5 bases, and 11 bases lay in between. CDR1 is SEHNR and CDR2 is FQNEAQ in the germline V gene (reference sequence). CDR3 in DNA: TGTGCCAGCAGCCCTAATCAGGGAGATACGCAGTATTTT. Amino acids: CASSPNQGDTQYF.

The rearrangement joins TRBV6-5 to TRBJ2-7, with TRBD2 as a possible D gene (6 bases). Germline loops: CDR1 MNHEY, CDR2 SVGAGI. The CDR3 loop spans 13 amino acids. The V end was cut by 8 bases, the J end by 2 bases, with 13 bases between. The CDR3, as DNA: TGTGCCAGCCCGGGACTCTCAACCTACGAGCAGTACTTC. Translating gives CASPGLSTYEQYF.

V and J are TRBV9 and TRBJ1-1, with unresolved D. The V and J ends lost 0 bases and 2 bases respectively, with 20 bases between them. Germline CDR1 SGDLS, CDR2 YYNGEE. The CDR3 extends over 18 amino acids. CDR3 nucleotide sequence: TGTGCCAGCAGCGTAGCCCCCTATAAGGGCCTGGGAAACACTGAAGCTTTCTTT. Protein: CASSVAPYKGLGNTEAFF.

The chain combines TRBV5-4 with TRBJ2-3; D is unclear. In germline, CDR1 is SGHNT, CDR2 YYREEE (reference sequence). This CDR3 is built from 15 residues. Trimming left V 4 bases short and J 3 bases short, with 15 bases between. CDR3 nucleotides: TGTGCCAGCAGCGCTTCGAATGCCGGGACAGATACGCAGTATTTT. It specifies CASSASNAGTDTQYF.

By share, this clone ranks as medium-sized. This chain joins TRBV19 and TRBJ1-1; maybe TRBD1 (5 bases). Between the trimmed V and J ends, which lost 1 base and 7 bases, there was a span of 19 bases. Germline V gene data show CDR1 as LNHDA and CDR2 as SQIVND (reference sequence). This CDR3 is 16 amino acids long. In nucleotides, the CDR3 is TGTGCCAGTAGTATAGGCCTAAACTCCGGGACGGATGAAGCTTTCTTT. This codes for CASSIGLNSGTDEAFF.

The chain carries TRBV7-9 and TRBJ2-5; 10 positions agree with TRBD1. The CDR3 runs 16 residues. J was trimmed by 0 bases and V by 4 bases; bases with no gene match: 5. Looked up from germline, CDR1 is SEHNR and CDR2 is FQNEAQ (reference sequence). As DNA, the CDR3 is TGTGCCAGCAGCTCGAGGACAGGGGGGTACCAAGAGACCCAGTACTTC. This codes for CASSSRTGGYQETQYF.

The V and J genes are TRBV27 and TRBJ1-5; possibly TRBD1 for D (5 bases). V lost 8 bases and J 6 bases, leaving 20 bases between the germline ends. This CDR3 comprises 15 residues. Germline loops: CDR1 MNHEY, CDR2 SMNVEV (reference sequence). The CDR3 coding sequence is TGTGCCAGCGGCCGGGTGGGGGGGGATGGTCAGCCCCAGCATTTT. This encodes CASGRVGGDGQPQHF.

The chain uses TRBV4-2 and TRBJ1-2; 7 bases map to TRBD1. The length of the CDR3 is 18 residues. Germline V gene data show CDR1 as LGHNA and CDR2 as YNFKEQ. V lost 1 base to trimming and J lost 4 bases; unmatched junction nucleotides: 15. This CDR3 reads CASSQVREGQAPRYGYTF. DNA for the CDR3: TGTGCCAGCAGCCAAGTAAGGGAAGGACAGGCTCCGCGCTATGGCTACACCTTC.

The chain combines TRBV19 with TRBJ1-3; D is perhaps TRBD1 (6 bases). V was trimmed by 2 bases and J by 0 bases, leaving 11 bases between them. CDR3 length: 16 residues. Germline V gene data show CDR1 as LNHDA and CDR2 as SQIVND (reference sequence). The CDR3 loop reads CASSITGTGSGNTIYF. The CDR3 DNA follows: TGTGCCAGTAGTATAACAGGGACCGGCTCTGGAAACACCATATATTTT.

CDR3 sequence (DNA): TGTGCCAGCAGTTTAAAAGGGGGCGGTGGCTACGAGCAGTACTTC. This encodes CASSLKGGGGYEQYF. The rearrangement uses TRBV27 and TRBJ2-7; 7 nucleotides match TRBD1. The CDR3 covers 15 residues. Germline CDR1 and CDR2: MNHEY and SMNVEV (reference sequence). V gave up 2 bases and J gave up 3 bases; unmatched junction bases: 7.

The chain combines TRBV24-1 with TRBJ1-4, with 9 bases lining up with TRBD1. The trim removed 0 bases at V and 7 bases at J, leaving 8 bases unmatched. The CDR3 length is 17 residues. Germline lookup yields CDR1 KGHDR and CDR2 SFDVKD. CDR3 DNA: TGTGCCACCAGTGATTTGGCGCACAGGGGGCGTTGTGAAAAACTGTTTTTT. Protein sequence: CATSDLAHRGRCEKLFF.

J is TRBJ2-1 and V is TRBV5-1; D could derive from TRBD1 or TRBD2 (6 bases each). This CDR3 is built from 15 residues. V was cut by 2 bases and J by 8 bases, with 17 bases left in between. Germline V lookup: CDR1 SGHRS, CDR2 YFSETQ. In DNA form, the CDR3 reads TGCGCCAGCAGCTTACCACAGGGAGGTCGGGATGAGCAGTTCTTC. This gives the protein CASSLPQGGRDEQFF.

This clone was seen once. The chain uses TRBV7-9 and TRBJ2-2; D is possibly TRBD2 (5 bases). Trimming removed 1 base at V and 6 bases at J, with 6 bases between. The CDR3 sequence is 13 residues long. Per the germline V gene, CDR1 is SEHNR and CDR2 is FQNEAQ (reference sequence). CDR3 loop: CASSLVGAGELFF. CDR3 DNA: TGTGCCAGCAGCTTAGTCGGGGCCGGGGAGCTGTTTTTT. Full variable domain (rest looked up from reference TRBV7-9 and TRBJ2-2): DTGVSQNPRHKITKRGQNVTFRCDPISEHNRLYWYRQTLGQGPEFLTYFQNEAQLEKSRLLSDRFSAERPKGSFSTLEIQRTEQGDSAMYLCASSLVGAGELFFGEGSRLTVL.

The V gene is TRBV7-2, the J gene TRBJ2-3; maybe TRBD1 (6 bases). The V and J ends lost 6 bases and 6 bases respectively, with 13 bases between them. This CDR3 spans 13 amino acids. Germline assignment: CDR1 SGHTA and CDR2 FQGNSA. The CDR3 nucleotides read TGTGCCAGCAGTCTCACAGGGCCCGATACGCAGTATTTT. It codes for CASSLTGPDTQYF.

The genes are TRBV5-1 and TRBJ2-5; D not certain. Trimming stripped 3 bases from V and 2 bases from J, with 2 bases between. Looked up from germline, CDR1 is SGHRS and CDR2 is YFSETQ. The CDR3 runs 11 residues. The CDR3 reads CASSSQETQYF. The CDR3, as DNA: TGCGCCAGCAGCTCACAAGAGACCCAGTACTTC.

The V gene is TRBV19, the J gene TRBJ2-7; 7 bases fit TRBD1. The CDR3 contains 11 residues. V shed 10 bases, J shed 6 bases, and the junction held 6 bases outside the gene matches. Germline lookup yields CDR1 LNHDA and CDR2 SQIVND (reference sequence). The chain's CDR3 is CATTGFGEQYF. The CDR3 nucleotides are TGTGCCACGACAGGGTTCGGCGAGCAGTACTTC.